This TCR beta chain emerged from a study of blood T cell repertoires in COVID-19. Study context: Italy, Spain and the United States were the sources of the convalescent and acute COVID-19 samples. Nucleic acid was either cDNA or gDNA, and it came from T cells, B-cell-depleted T cells, or PBMCs.

Clones were read by immunoSEQ multiplex PCR, and TCRdb kept only the in-frame ones, dropping some. The profile shows roughly 180,000 clones, about 81% of them singletons. Germline V gene data show CDR1 as GTSNPN and CDR2 as SVGIG (reference sequence). The J segment lost 6 bases and the V segment lost 4 bases, leaving 1 base of the junction unmatched. This CDR3 has 12 amino acids. Recruited during active infection, patients (from Seattle) were subsequently followed longitudinally. The chain has TRBV30 and TRBJ2-2, with TRBD1 identical over 8 bases. What was sequenced was peripheral blood. The clonotype comes from a woman at least 80 years old with COVID-19, enrolled during active disease. The CDR3 DNA follows: TGTGCCTGGACACAGGGGGCCGGGGAGCTGTTTTTT. It specifies CAWTQGAGELFF.